The present T cell receptor beta chain was sequenced within a study of T-cell reconstitution after alpha-beta-depleted transplantation in children. This sample's TCRbeta library carried unique molecular identifier barcodes. TCRdb re-derived calls from the PCR reads in MiXCR, one entry per CDR3 protein. The sample lists hundreds of thousands of distinct CDR3 sequences, about 10% seen once, with around 2% in the top ten. There are 13 residues in the CDR3. Germline lookup yields CDR1 LNHDA and CDR2 SQIVND (reference sequence). The ends lost 4 bases at V and 11 bases at J; junction bases unmatched: 10. Sequenced here: PBMCs, sampled before TCRalphabeta/CD19-depleted stem cell transplant. The origin of this receptor is a child aged 2 to 15 with inherited bone marrow failure, due to receive a stem cell transplant. The V gene is TRBV19, the J gene TRBJ1-1; 7 nucleotides agree with TRBD1. The DNA of the CDR3 is TGTGCCAGTAGTACCGGGACAGCAGGGAGGGCTTTCTTT. This codes for CASSTGTAGRAFF.